This TCR beta chain was recovered during a study of blood T cells in healthy people across ages. As for the study in general: Template switching caught about one barcoded beta molecule for each two T cells.

From germline, CDR1 is LNHDA and CDR2 SQIVND (reference sequence). The CDR3 has 19 residues. The V and J ends lost 6 bases and 4 bases, in that order; junction bases with no gene match: 15. Study findings and constraints: Correlation between TCR beta diversity and naive T cell percentage was strong. A roughly linear fall in TCR beta diversity per million T cells was seen with increasing age.

Investigators took ten milliliters of peripheral blood from every donor. The use of a sample-barcoded 5' primer and a J-beta primer mix characterized a second PCR of roughly 6 to 11 cycles. Each CDR3 protein is one row after TCRdb ran MiXCR on the 5' RACE reads. This table holds approximately 770,000 distinct CDR3 sequences, 58% found once. Concerning this clonotype itself: The antigen is unknown.

Sequenced material: blood. V is TRBV19 and J is TRBJ2-2; 12 bases map to TRBD2. This TCR derives from a man younger than 40 in good health. The CDR3 DNA follows: TGTGCCAGTAGCCCCGGACTAGCGGGGTATCGGCAAGGCACCGGGGAGCTGTTTTTT. As protein: CASSPGLAGYRQGTGELFF.